A single sample is the source of the 19 T cell receptor beta chains below, sequenced in a study of radiotherapy plus CTLA-4 blockade in lung cancer. The repertoire was sequenced with immunoSEQ multiplex PCR; TCRdb's copy has only in-frame clones and lacks some. The repertoire holds 40,000 to 50,000 clones, with more than 65% as singletons. Specimen: peripheral blood, collected from a patient treated with radiotherapy plus ipilimumab. The receptor source for this set is a human donor with non-small cell lung cancer who had stable disease on radiotherapy plus ipilimumab.

This chain joins TRBV5-5 and TRBJ1-2; D uncertain. The CDR3 extends over 12 amino acids. The germline V gene has CDR1 SGHKS and CDR2 YYEKEE (reference sequence). V lost 0 bases, J lost 5 bases, and 5 bases lay in between. The CDR3 bases are TGTGCCAGCAGCTTGGCAGATTATGGCTACACCTTC. It encodes CASSLADYGYTF.

CDR3: CASSQVGPYTGELFF. The CDR3 DNA sequence: TGCGCCAGCAGCCAAGTTGGCCCATACACCGGGGAGCTGTTTTTT. This chain connects TRBV4-1 to TRBJ2-2; no clear D. CDR3 length equals 15 residues. Deletions cut 1 base from V and 3 bases from J, with 9 bases between. From germline, CDR1 is MGHRA and CDR2 YSYEKL.

The rearrangement joins TRBV15 to TRBJ2-1; 9 nucleotides match TRBD1. This CDR3 is 16 amino acids long. Germline values: CDR1 LNHNV, CDR2 YYDKDF (reference sequence). V lost 2 bases, J lost 8 bases, and 10 bases stayed unmatched. The CDR3 nucleotides are TGTGCCACCAGCAGACAAGGACAGGGGAGATTCCATGAGCAGTTCTTC. Amino acids: CATSRQGQGRFHEQFF. The full variable domain, in which reference TRBV15 and TRBJ2-1 provide the parts outside the CDR3, is DAMVIQNPRYQVTQFGKPVTLSCSQTLNHNVMYWYQQKSSQAPKLLFHYYDKDFNNEADTPDNFQSRRPNTSFCFLDIRSPGLGDTAMYLCATSRQGQGRFHEQFFGPGTRLTVL.

The chain links TRBV9 to TRBJ1-2, with 7 positions matching TRBD1. Germline loops: CDR1 SGDLS, CDR2 YYNGEE. The CDR3 totals 15 residues. With V trimmed by 3 bases and J by 0 bases, 5 bases remained unmatched. This CDR3 reads CASSGQGRANYGYTF. The DNA of the CDR3 is TGTGCCAGCAGCGGACAGGGAAGAGCTAACTATGGCTACACCTTC.

V is TRBV6-1 and J is TRBJ2-7, with TRBD1 matching over 9 bases. Germline CDR1 MNHNS, CDR2 SASEGT. The CDR3 is 15 residues long. Unmatched junction bases numbered 10, after V lost 7 bases and J lost 3 bases. CDR3 sequence reads: CASIPGTGSYYEQYF. The DNA for the CDR3 is TGTGCCAGCATCCCCGGGACAGGGTCGTACTACGAGCAGTACTTC.

The rearrangement uses TRBV7-9 and TRBJ1-2, with a weak D call TRBD1 (5 bases). The V gene's germline CDR1 is SEHNR and CDR2 FQNEAQ (reference sequence). The V end was cut by 5 bases, the J end by 3 bases, with 19 bases between. This CDR3 is built from 16 residues. The CDR3 DNA follows: TGTGCCAGCAGCACCACAGACAGATCCCCCTACTATGGCTACACCTTC. Protein sequence: CASSTTDRSPYYGYTF.

The chain employs TRBV2 and TRBJ2-7, with 11 bases fitting TRBD2. The V gene's germline CDR1 is SNHLY and CDR2 FYNNEI. The CDR3 has 14 residues. With 6 bases clipped from V and 1 base from J, the junction kept 2 bases outside the gene matches. Here the CDR3 DNA reads TGTGCCAGCAGAGGGACTAGCGGATCCTACGAGCAGTACTTC. It codes for CASRGTSGSYEQYF.

The rearrangement links TRBV29-1 to TRBJ2-7; 15 bases are a match to TRBD2. Germline V gene sequence: CDR1 SQVTM, CDR2 ANQGSEA. The CDR3 has 17 residues. V shed 8 bases, J shed 0 bases, and the junction held 11 bases outside the gene matches. The CDR3 protein is CSTGGLAGGSSSYEQYF. The CDR3 DNA sequence: TGCAGCACCGGCGGACTAGCGGGGGGGAGTAGCTCCTACGAGCAGTACTTC.

This chain joins TRBV11-3 and TRBJ2-5; 10 bases fit TRBD2. V was clipped by 4 bases and J by 2 bases; unmatched bases: 4. From germline, CDR1 is SGHNT and CDR2 YENEEA. This CDR3 comprises 15 residues. CDR3 in amino acids: CASSWTSGRQETQYF. The DNA of the CDR3 is TGTGCCAGCAGCTGGACTAGCGGCAGGCAAGAGACCCAGTACTTC.

This chain joins TRBV2 and TRBJ2-2; 9 bases match TRBD1. The CDR3 covers 15 residues. Germline CDR1 SNHLY, CDR2 FYNNEI. V shed 6 bases and J 5 bases; nucleotides not matched to a gene: 7. The CDR3 sequence is CASRAGTGNTGELFF. CDR3 bases: TGTGCCAGCAGAGCCGGGACAGGGAATACCGGGGAGCTGTTTTTT.

The rearrangement uses TRBV9 and TRBJ1-4, with D possibly matching TRBD1 (5 bases). The ends were cut back, 0 bases at V and 5 bases at J, with 5 bases in the middle. CDR1 is SGDLS, CDR2 YYNGEE, per germline. The CDR3 consists of 13 residues. The DNA of the CDR3 is TGTGCCAGCAGCGTAGCAGGGAATGAAAAACTGTTTTTT. It yields the protein CASSVAGNEKLFF.

The V and J genes are TRBV29-1 and TRBJ1-4; 8 bases fit TRBD1. CDR1 SQVTM and CDR2 ANQGSEA come from the germline V gene. The V and J ends lost 6 bases and 6 bases, in that order; junction bases with no gene match: 9. This CDR3 comprises 14 residues. As DNA, the CDR3 is TGCAGCGTGGCGGACAGGGCACCGGATGAAAAACTGTTTTTT. This gives the protein CSVADRAPDEKLFF.

V is TRBV7-9 and J is TRBJ2-6, with TRBD1 matching over 7 bases. Germline CDR1 reads SEHNR; CDR2 reads FQNEAQ (reference sequence). This CDR3 is built from 15 residues. V was clipped by 8 bases and J by 0 bases; unmatched bases: 4. This chain's CDR3 is CASRQGDSGANVLTF. The DNA for the CDR3 is TGTGCCAGCCGACAGGGCGACTCTGGGGCCAACGTCCTGACTTTC.

This clone was recorded a few times. The J gene is TRBJ1-5, the V gene TRBV2; D may be TRBD1 (5 bases). The CDR3 loop spans 15 amino acids. With 6 bases removed from V and 2 bases from J, the gap between germline ends came to 14 bases. Germline V CDR1 and CDR2: SNHLY, FYNNEI. The CDR3 bases are TGTGCCAGCAGGACAGCTCCTTTGGGCAATCAGCCCCAGCATTTT. Its protein is CASRTAPLGNQPQHF. The variable domain in full, with the rest retrieved from reference TRBV2 and TRBJ1-5, is EPEVTQTPSHQVTQMGQEVILRCVPISNHLYFYWYRQILGQKVEFLVSFYNNEISEKSEIFDDQFSVERPDGSNFTLKIRSTKLEDSAMYFCASRTAPLGNQPQHFGDGTRLSIL.

The chain recombines TRBV5-5 with TRBJ1-6, with unresolved D. Germline CDR1 and CDR2: SGHKS and YYEKEE (reference sequence). The CDR3 is made up of 18 amino acids. V shed 2 bases and J shed 0 bases, with 15 bases lying between them. The CDR3 here is CASSLTTARSSYNSPLHF. As DNA, the CDR3 is TGTGCCAGCAGCTTAACGACTGCCCGGAGCTCCTATAATTCACCCCTCCACTTT.

V gene TRBV19 combines with J gene TRBJ1-1; D might be TRBD1 (6 bases). There are 14 residues in the CDR3. Trimming took off 7 bases at V and 4 bases at J, with 16 bases between the two ends. The germline V gene has CDR1 LNHDA and CDR2 SQIVND (reference sequence). The CDR3 sequence: CASKGTRGVTEAFF. CDR3 in DNA: TGTGCCAGTAAGGGGACACGGGGGGTCACTGAAGCTTTCTTT.

The rearrangement links TRBV6-6 to TRBJ1-5; the D gene is possibly TRBD1 (5 bases). The CDR3 is 14 amino acids. Trimming pared 0 bases from V and 6 bases from J, leaving 9 bases between. Germline CDR1 is MNHNY and CDR2 is SVGAGI (reference sequence). Here the CDR3 reads CASSYSGGFQPQHF. The CDR3 DNA reads as TGTGCCAGCAGTTACTCGGGGGGTTTTCAGCCCCAGCATTTT.

The chain combines TRBV19 with TRBJ2-2, with a weak D call TRBD1 (5 bases). Trimming removed 3 bases from V and 4 bases from J, with 9 bases in between. Germline V CDR1 and CDR2: LNHDA, SQIVND (reference sequence). The CDR3 consists of 14 residues. CDR3 region: CASSISRGTGELFF. As DNA, the CDR3 is TGTGCCAGTAGTATCTCAAGGGGCACCGGGGAGCTGTTTTTT.

The genes are TRBV19 and TRBJ1-2; 7 bases are a match to TRBD1. The V segment lost 5 bases and the J segment 4 bases; nucleotides outside the gene matches: 10. Looked up from germline, CDR1 is LNHDA and CDR2 is SQIVND (reference sequence). The length of the CDR3 is 15 residues. DNA of the CDR3: TGTGCCAGTAGTGAGGGGGCGTCCGGGTCCTATGGCTACACCTTC. Its protein is CASSEGASGSYGYTF.